The 15 T cell receptor beta chains listed next were all sequenced from one sample in a study of glioma-infiltrating T cells. The iRepertoire nested amplicon-rescue multiplex PCR amplified TCR alpha and beta CDR3s from RNA. TCRdb used MiXCR to reprocess the multiplex PCR reads, holding one entry per CDR3 protein. The table has more than 85,000 distinct CDR3 sequences, about 25% seen once. The sequenced sample was glioma tissue, nonneoplastic brain tissue, or PBMCs (not recorded which). The receptors derive from a human donor with low-grade glioma or glioblastoma, undergoing nonglioma brain surgery, or in good health (not recorded which).

There are a few counts of this clonotype. The chain carries TRBV7-9 and TRBJ2-7; 7 bases are a match to TRBD1. The V and J ends lost 3 bases and 0 bases, in that order; junction bases with no gene match: 5. The CDR3 consists of 15 residues. Germline CDR1 SEHNR, CDR2 FQNEAQ (reference sequence). For the CDR3, the DNA is TGTGCCAGCAGCTTCCCGACAGGGAGCTCCTACGAGCAGTACTTC. Its protein product is CASSFPTGSSYEQYF.

This sequence joins TRBV11-3 and TRBJ1-6; unclear D gene. Germline assignment: CDR1 SGHNT and CDR2 YENEEA. The CDR3 consists of 15 residues. V was cut by 5 bases and J by 2 bases, with 10 bases left in between. CDR3 coding DNA: TGTGCCAGCAGCCGTCCGGAACCCTATAATTCACCCCTCCACTTT. It codes for CASSRPEPYNSPLHF.

About this clonotype: The junction does not match germline at one end; this may be a read error. The chain carries TRBV6-2 or TRBV6-3 and TRBJ2-1; TRBD2 agrees at 13 bases. The V gene's germline CDR1 is MNHEY and CDR2 SVGEGT. CDR3 length: 16 residues. Written as DNA, the CDR3 is TGTTCCAGCAGTTACGGAACTAGCGGGAGGGACAATGAGCAGTTCTTC. This codes for CSSSYGTSGRDNEQFF.

The sample holds a few counts of this clonotype. The rearrangement joins TRBV5-1 to TRBJ1-3; no reliable D call. Germline lookup yields CDR1 SGHRS and CDR2 YFSETQ. This CDR3 comprises 14 residues. V was cut by 4 bases and J by 2 bases, with 10 bases left in between. The DNA for the CDR3 is TGCGCCAGCAGCCCCTCGGCCCCTGGAAACACCATATATTTT. Residues: CASSPSAPGNTIYF.

Comment on this clonotype: This could be a read error, since a much larger clone is one nucleotide away. V usage is TRBV7-9 and J usage is TRBJ1-2; D gene unclear. The CDR3 has 11 residues. CDR1 is SEHNR and CDR2 is FQNEAQ in the germline V gene (reference sequence). CDR3 amino acids: CVSSFSDGYTF. The CDR3 coding sequence is TGTGTCAGCAGCTTCTCGGATGGCTACACCTTC.

Concerning this clonotype: A much larger clone is a single base away; this may be a read error. V and J are TRBV2 and TRBJ1-2; maybe TRBD1 (5 bases). Germline assignment: CDR1 SNHLY and CDR2 FYNNEI. V was shortened by 8 bases and J by 3 bases, with 16 bases between the two germline ends. The CDR3 has 14 amino acids. Here the CDR3 reads CASLPGVYYYGYTF. The CDR3 DNA reads as TGTGCCAGCTTACCGGGGGTGTATTACTATGGCTACACCTTC.

This chain uses TRBV6-1 with TRBJ1-1; D uncertain. CDR1 is MNHNS and CDR2 is SASEGT in the germline V gene. This CDR3 contains 13 residues. In DNA form, the CDR3 reads TGTGACAGTCTTACAGCTTCGAACACTGAAGCTTTCTTT. Its translation is CDSLTASNTEAFF.

This clonotype was seen many times. DNA of the CDR3: TGTGCCAGCAGCAAACAGGGGGCGCGGAACACTGAAGCTTTCTTT. This gives the protein CASSKQGARNTEAFF. The chain is built from TRBV14 and TRBJ1-1; 9 bases agree with TRBD1. CDR1 SGHDN and CDR2 FVKESK come from the germline V gene. The CDR3 length is 15 residues. V shed 5 bases and J 1 base; nucleotides not matched to a gene: 5.

The J gene is TRBJ2-3, the V gene TRBV2; TRBD1 aligns across 7 bases. After removal of 6 bases from V and 1 base from J, the junction contained 10 bases not matched to a gene. Per germline, CDR1 SNHLY and CDR2 FYNNEI. CDR3 length: 16 amino acids. The CDR3 protein is CASSRQGLSGTDTQYF. In DNA form, the CDR3 reads TGTGCCAGCAGCAGACAGGGTTTATCTGGCACAGATACGCAGTATTTT.

This clonotype was found many times. The chain combines TRBV5-1 with TRBJ2-5, with 13 bases identical to TRBD2. Germline lookup yields CDR1 SGHRS and CDR2 YFSETQ. This CDR3 is 16 amino acids long. With V trimmed by 3 bases and J by 1 base, 3 bases remained unmatched. In DNA, the CDR3 is TGCGCCAGCAGCTCGGGACTAGCGGGGACCCAAGAGACCCAGTACTTC. This translates into CASSSGLAGTQETQYF. Together with reference TRBV5-1 and TRBJ2-5, the CDR3 gives the full variable domain: KAGVTQTPRYLIKTRGQQVTLSCSPISGHRSVSWYQQTPGQGLQFLFEYFSETQRNKGNFPGRFSGRQFSNSRSEMNVSTLELGDSALYLCASSSGLAGTQETQYFGPGTRLLVL.

This clonotype appeared many times. V is TRBV3-1 and J is TRBJ2-1; 7 positions match TRBD2. Trimming removed 3 bases from V and 8 bases from J; junction bases left unmatched: 1. Germline CDR1 is LGHDT and CDR2 is YNNKEL (reference sequence). The CDR3 runs 12 residues. This CDR3 is CASSQGGDEQFF. CDR3 nucleotides: TGTGCCAGCAGCCAGGGGGGGGATGAGCAGTTCTTC.

A note on this clonotype: A much bigger clone sits one base away, suggesting this may be a read error. No conserved phenylalanine or tryptophan is present at the end of the CDR3, so a read error is the likely explanation. The V call is TRBV29-1, the J call TRBJ1-2, with 7 bases identical to TRBD1. The CDR3 runs to 10 residues. Trimming removed 4 bases from V and 7 bases from J; junction bases left unmatched: 0. In germline, CDR1 is SQVTM, CDR2 ANQGSEA. CDR3 in DNA: TGCAGCGTTGGGGACAGTGGCTACACCCTC. Its protein product is CSVGDSGYTL.

This clonotype came up many times. The rearrangement uses TRBV15 and TRBJ2-1; TRBD1 or TRBD2 may be the D gene (6 bases each). The CDR3 spans 15 residues. Trimming shortened V by 6 bases and J by 2 bases, and 14 bases separated the two germline ends. CDR1 LNHNV and CDR2 YYDKDF come from the germline V gene (reference sequence). The chain's CDR3 is CATRVSRGPYNEQFF. DNA for the CDR3: TGTGCCACCAGAGTGAGCCGGGGGCCCTACAATGAGCAGTTCTTC.

The V gene is TRBV5-4, the J gene TRBJ1-5; TRBD1 agrees at 10 bases. Germline assignment: CDR1 SGHNT and CDR2 YYREEE (reference sequence). The J segment lost 9 bases and the V segment lost 4 bases, leaving 7 bases of the junction unmatched. The CDR3 runs to 14 residues. The CDR3 loop reads CASSRGTGDRPQHF. As DNA, the CDR3 is TGTGCCAGCAGCCGTGGGACAGGGGATCGGCCCCAGCATTTT.

This chain connects TRBV12-3 or TRBV12-4 to TRBJ2-7; D is tentatively TRBD1 or TRBD2 (6 bases each). Trimming removed 7 bases at V and 4 bases at J, with 20 bases between. CDR3 length: 15 residues. In DNA form, the CDR3 reads TGTGCCAGCAAGTTCTCGGGGGCAGGGAGATACGAGCAGTACTTC. This gives the protein CASKFSGAGRYEQYF.